The present entry profiles one T cell receptor beta chain with its context. Using immunoSEQ multiplex PCR, the repertoire was profiled, and TCRdb retains in-frame clones only, with some absent. The sample records 200,000 to 250,000 clones, roughly 86% being singletons. Germline CDR1 is MDHEN and CDR2 is SYDVKM. V was cut by 6 bases and J by 4 bases, with 19 bases left in between. The CDR3 totals 16 residues. These data belong to a study of blood T cell repertoires in COVID-19. Study-wide context: From the United States, Italy and Spain came samples of acute and convalescent COVID-19. Sources were T cells, B-cell-depleted T cells, or PBMCs; the material itself was cDNA or gDNA.

The sequenced material came from peripheral blood. The TCR sequence derives from a woman aged 50 to 65 with COVID-19, enrolled during active disease. This rearrangement joins TRBV28 to TRBJ1-3; a weak D match, TRBD1 (6 bases). The CDR3 DNA follows: TGTGCCAGCAGCCCTAATTGGGGGGGCCAGGGAAACACCATATATTTT. Translation gives CASSPNWGGQGNTIYF.